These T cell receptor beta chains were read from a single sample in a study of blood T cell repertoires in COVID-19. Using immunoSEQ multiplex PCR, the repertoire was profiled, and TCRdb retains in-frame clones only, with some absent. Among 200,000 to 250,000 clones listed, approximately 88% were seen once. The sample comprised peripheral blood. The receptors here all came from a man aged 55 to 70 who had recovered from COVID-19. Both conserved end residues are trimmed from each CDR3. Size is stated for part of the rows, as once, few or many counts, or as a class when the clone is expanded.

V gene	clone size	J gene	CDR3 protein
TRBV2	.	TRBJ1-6	ASSARQGDYNSPLH
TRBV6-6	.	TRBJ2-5	ASSYSGGLQETQY
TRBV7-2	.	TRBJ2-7	ASSRIAGGSYEQY
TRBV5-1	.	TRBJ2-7	ASSLWQGIGEQY
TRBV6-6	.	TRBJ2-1	ASSFGTGALGGQF
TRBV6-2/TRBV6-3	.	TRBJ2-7	ASSLDTGTSGLATY
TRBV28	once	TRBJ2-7	ASSEPGQNYEQY
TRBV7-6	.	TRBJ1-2	ASSLPGQIQANYGYT
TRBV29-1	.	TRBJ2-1	SVRSGDPSSYNEQF
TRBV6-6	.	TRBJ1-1	ASSYSQLRNTEAF
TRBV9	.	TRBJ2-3	ASSPGTSGGSTDTQY
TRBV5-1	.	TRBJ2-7	ASSFLGQGDEQY
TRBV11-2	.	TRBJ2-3	ASSFSFLTDTQY
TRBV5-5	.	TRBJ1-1	ATTVALNTEAF
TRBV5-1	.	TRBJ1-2	ASSSTGINGYT
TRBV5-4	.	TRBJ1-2	ASSLADRGSGGYT
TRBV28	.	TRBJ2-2	ASSLSDRDSKRTGELF
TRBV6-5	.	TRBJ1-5	ASSLTGHYSNQPQH
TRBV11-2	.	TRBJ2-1	ASSLKLAGANEQF
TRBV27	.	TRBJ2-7	ASSGWGTGGAEQY
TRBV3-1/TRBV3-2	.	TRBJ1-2	ASSPPRQTLYGYT
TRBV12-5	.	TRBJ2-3	ASGLRLGTTDTQY
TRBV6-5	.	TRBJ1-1	ASSYGRTGTEAF
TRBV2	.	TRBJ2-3	ASARGTDTQY
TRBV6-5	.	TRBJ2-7	ASRKDYAGQY
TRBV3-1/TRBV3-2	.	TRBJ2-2	ASSQRTGGPTGELF
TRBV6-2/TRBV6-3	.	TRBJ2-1	ASNPTWTSGWGEQF